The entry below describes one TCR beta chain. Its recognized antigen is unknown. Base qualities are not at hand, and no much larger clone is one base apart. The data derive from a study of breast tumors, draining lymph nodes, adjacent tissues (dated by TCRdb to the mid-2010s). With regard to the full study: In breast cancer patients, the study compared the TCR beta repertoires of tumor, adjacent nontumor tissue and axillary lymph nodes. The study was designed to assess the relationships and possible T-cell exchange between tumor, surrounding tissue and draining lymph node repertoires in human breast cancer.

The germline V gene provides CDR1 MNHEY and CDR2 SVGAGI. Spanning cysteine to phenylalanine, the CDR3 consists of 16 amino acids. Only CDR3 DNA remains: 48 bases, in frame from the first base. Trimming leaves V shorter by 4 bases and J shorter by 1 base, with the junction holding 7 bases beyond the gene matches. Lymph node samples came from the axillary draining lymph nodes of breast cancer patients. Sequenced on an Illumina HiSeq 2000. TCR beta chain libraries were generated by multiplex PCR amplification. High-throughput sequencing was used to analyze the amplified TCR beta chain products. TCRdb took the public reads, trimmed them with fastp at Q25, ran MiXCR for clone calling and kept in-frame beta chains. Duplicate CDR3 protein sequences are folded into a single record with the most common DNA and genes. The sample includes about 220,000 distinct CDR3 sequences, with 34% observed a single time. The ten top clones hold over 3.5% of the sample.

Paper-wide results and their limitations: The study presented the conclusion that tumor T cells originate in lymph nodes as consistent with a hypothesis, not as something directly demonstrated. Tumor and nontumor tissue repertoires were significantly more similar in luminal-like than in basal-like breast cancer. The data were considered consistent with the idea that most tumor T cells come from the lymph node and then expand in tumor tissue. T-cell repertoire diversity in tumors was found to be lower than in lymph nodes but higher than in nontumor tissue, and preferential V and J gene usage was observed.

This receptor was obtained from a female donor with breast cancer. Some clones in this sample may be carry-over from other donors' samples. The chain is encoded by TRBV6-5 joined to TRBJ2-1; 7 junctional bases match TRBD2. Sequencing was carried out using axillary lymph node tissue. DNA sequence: TGTGCCAGCAGTTCCGGGCGGGAGTCTTCCTACAATGAGCAGTTCTTC. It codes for CASSSGRESSYNEQFF.